Listed here are 18 T cell receptor beta chains from one sample, sequenced in a study of cytomegalovirus exposure and HLA in healthy donors. Primers: 60 Vbeta forward and 13 Jbeta reverse. The assay was immunoSEQ multiplex PCR, and TCRdb's table has in-frame clones only and misses some. The sample carries 150,000 to 200,000 clones, 75% to 85% recorded once. Sequenced input: PBMCs. The source of these receptors is a male donor in good health and CMV-seropositive.

This chain connects TRBV19 to TRBJ2-1, with D possibly matching TRBD1 (5 bases). The germline V and J ends were trimmed by 0 bases and 3 bases, with 15 bases remaining between them. Germline-derived CDR1 and CDR2 are LNHDA and SQIVND (reference sequence). CDR3 length: 17 amino acids. The CDR3 nucleotides are TGTGCCAGTAGTATAGATCCAACCAGGGTCCTCTACAATGAGCAGTTCTTC. It translates to CASSIDPTRVLYNEQFF.

V is TRBV7-3 and J is TRBJ2-1, with 12 bases that match TRBD2. The CDR3 is made up of 17 amino acids. Per the germline V gene, CDR1 is SGHTA and CDR2 is FQGTGA. J gave up 6 bases and V 1 base, and 7 bases lay outside the gene matches. CDR3 DNA sequence: TGTGCCAGCAGCTTAATGGTGGCGACTAGCGGGGGCAATGAGCAGTTCTTC. Amino acids: CASSLMVATSGGNEQFF.

The V call is TRBV7-3, the J call TRBJ2-5; TRBD2 agrees at 15 bases. The germline V gene encodes CDR1 SGHTA and CDR2 FQGTGA. The trim removed 5 bases at V and 4 bases at J, leaving 2 bases unmatched. This CDR3 spans 15 amino acids. The CDR3 bases are TGTGCCAGCAGCCTGGGACTAGCGGGGGGAGAGACCCAGTACTTC. Amino acid sequence: CASSLGLAGGETQYF.

This chain connects TRBV6-5 to TRBJ2-7; D gene uncertain. Germline V gene data show CDR1 as MNHEY and CDR2 as SVGAGI. Trimming shortened V by 5 bases and J by 2 bases, and 4 bases separated the two germline ends. The CDR3 has 11 residues. CDR3 loop: CASSGTYEQYF. In DNA, the CDR3 is TGTGCCAGCAGTGGCACCTACGAGCAGTACTTC.

The V call is TRBV7-2, the J call TRBJ2-1, with D possibly matching TRBD2 (5 bases). The CDR3 is 15 residues long. V gave up 3 bases and J gave up 7 bases, with 16 bases separating them. Germline lookup yields CDR1 SGHTA and CDR2 FQGNSA. This CDR3 reads CASSLTRVALNEQFF. The CDR3, as DNA: TGTGCCAGCAGCTTGACGCGGGTCGCCCTAAATGAGCAGTTCTTC. The full variable domain, completed using reference TRBV7-2 and TRBJ2-1, is GAGVSQSPSNKVTEKGKDVELRCDPISGHTALYWYRQSLGQGLEFLIYFQGNSAPDKSGLPSDRFSAERTGGSVSTLTIQRTQQEDSAVYLCASSLTRVALNEQFFGPGTRLTVL.

V gene TRBV6-6 combines with J gene TRBJ1-5; TRBD1 is a possible D gene (6 bases). Between the trimmed V and J ends, which lost 5 bases and 1 base, there was a span of 12 bases. CDR1 and CDR2 from the germline V gene are MNHNY and SVGAGI (reference sequence). This CDR3 is 15 amino acids long. The CDR3 DNA reads as TGTGCCAGCAGTCCACAGACAGGCAGCAATCAGCCCCAGCATTTT. The encoded protein is CASSPQTGSNQPQHF.

The J gene is TRBJ2-5, the V gene TRBV7-2; possible D gene TRBD2, 5 bases. The ends were cut back, 3 bases at V and 0 bases at J, with 11 bases in the middle. Germline CDR1 reads SGHTA; CDR2 reads FQGNSA. The CDR3 length is 15 residues. As DNA, the CDR3 is TGTGCCAGCAGCTTCGGGGTTGTAGACCAAGAGACCCAGTACTTC. This sequence encodes CASSFGVVDQETQYF.

The chain recombines TRBV7-8 with TRBJ1-2; tentative D call: TRBD1 (6 bases). Germline V gene lookup returns CDR1 SGHVS and CDR2 FQNEAQ. Trimming left V 5 bases short and J 4 bases short, with 14 bases between. This CDR3 is 14 amino acids long. The CDR3 sequence is CASSPVQGSYGYTF. In DNA, the CDR3 is TGTGCCAGCAGCCCCGTACAGGGATCCTATGGCTACACCTTC.

This clone was observed a few times. The rearrangement uses TRBV7-2 and TRBJ2-5, with D possibly TRBD1 on 5 matching bases. Trimming took 3 bases from V and 1 from J, leaving 6 bases between them. This CDR3 is 13 amino acids long. CDR1 is SGHTA and CDR2 is FQGNSA in the germline V gene. In nucleotides, the CDR3 is TGTGCCAGCAGCTTCAGGGTCCAAGAGACCCAGTACTTC. Its translation: CASSFRVQETQYF.

The rearrangement links TRBV29-1 to TRBJ2-5; tentatively, D is TRBD2 (7 bases). The germline V gene encodes CDR1 SQVTM and CDR2 ANQGSEA. The CDR3 runs to 13 residues. Trimming took off 5 bases at V and 5 bases at J, with 15 bases between the two ends. DNA of the CDR3: TGCAGCGTTCGGGGGGCGGGGAGGGAGACCCAGTACTTC. Its protein is CSVRGAGRETQYF.

This clone was seen a handful of times. The chain links TRBV7-7 to TRBJ2-1; D ambiguous. This CDR3 is built from 15 residues. Deletions cut 4 bases from V and 7 bases from J, with 17 bases between. CDR1 and CDR2 (germline): SSHAT, FNYEAQ (reference sequence). This CDR3 reads CASSSQMTGVNEQFF. In DNA form, the CDR3 reads TGTGCCAGCAGCTCCCAAATGACGGGTGTGAATGAGCAGTTCTTC. The entire variable domain, with the rest obtained from reference TRBV7-7 and TRBJ2-1, is as follows: GAGVSQSPRYKVTKRGQDVTLRCDPISSHATLYWYQQALGQGPEFLTYFNYEAQPDKSGLPSDRFSAERPEGSISTLTIQRTEQRDSAMYRCASSSQMTGVNEQFFGPGTRLTVL.

There are a few counts of this clone. The rearrangement links TRBV27 to TRBJ2-7, with D perhaps TRBD2 (5 bases). The CDR3 has 14 residues. The germline V gene has CDR1 MNHEY and CDR2 SMNVEV (reference sequence). V was trimmed by 6 bases and J by 8 bases, leaving 20 bases between them. DNA of the CDR3: TGTGCCAGCAGCGAAGGGAATCGGGGAATGAAGCAGTACTTC. This codes for CASSEGNRGMKQYF.

As concerns this clone: The junction departs from the called germline gene at one end, perhaps through a read error. The chain carries TRBV28 and TRBJ2-5; D not certain. The germline V gene encodes CDR1 MDHEN and CDR2 SYDVKM. The CDR3 covers 10 residues. CDR3 DNA sequence: TGCCTAGAGGTCCCCGAGACCCAGTACTTC. This translates into CLEVPETQYF.

J is TRBJ2-7 and V is TRBV9; D is unresolved. The CDR3 runs 12 residues. Trimming removed 7 bases at V and 5 bases at J, with 13 bases between. The germline V gene has CDR1 SGDLS and CDR2 YYNGEE. CDR3 coding DNA: TGTGCCAGCGGAAGAGGATCCAACGAGCAGTACTTC. Its protein product is CASGRGSNEQYF.

The chain couples TRBV7-3 to TRBJ2-7, with 15 nucleotides matching TRBD2. After removal of 5 bases from V and 6 bases from J, the junction contained 8 bases not matched to a gene. Per the germline V gene, CDR1 is SGHTA and CDR2 is FQGTGA. The CDR3 sequence is 16 residues long. CDR3 bases: TGTGCCAGCAGCCCAACGGGACTAGCGGGAGGAGGCGAGCAGTACTTC. Residues: CASSPTGLAGGGEQYF.

The V call is TRBV28, the J call TRBJ2-5; 7 nucleotides align to TRBD1. V dropped 5 bases and J dropped 4; count of bases not matched to a gene: 4. CDR1 and CDR2 (germline): MDHEN, SYDVKM. There are 13 residues in the CDR3. This CDR3 is CASSRQGPETQYF. The CDR3 nucleotides are TGTGCCAGCAGTCGACAGGGACCAGAGACCCAGTACTTC.

The V gene is TRBV27, the J gene TRBJ2-1, with D hard to call. Germline CDR1 MNHEY, CDR2 SMNVEV (reference sequence). V dropped 5 bases and J dropped 4 bases, with 12 bases sitting between them. This CDR3 has 14 residues. The CDR3 reads CASSRATYYNEQFF. The CDR3 region has the DNA TGTGCCAGCAGTCGAGCGACCTATTACAATGAGCAGTTCTTC.

This CDR3 reads CASKDHTIAKNIQYF. In DNA form, the CDR3 reads TGTGCCAGTAAGGATCACACTATAGCCAAAAACATTCAGTACTTC. J is TRBJ2-4 and V is TRBV19; no clear D gene. The CDR3 runs to 15 residues. Germline CDR1 is LNHDA and CDR2 is SQIVND (reference sequence). V lost 7 bases to trimming and J lost 0 bases, with 13 bases between them.